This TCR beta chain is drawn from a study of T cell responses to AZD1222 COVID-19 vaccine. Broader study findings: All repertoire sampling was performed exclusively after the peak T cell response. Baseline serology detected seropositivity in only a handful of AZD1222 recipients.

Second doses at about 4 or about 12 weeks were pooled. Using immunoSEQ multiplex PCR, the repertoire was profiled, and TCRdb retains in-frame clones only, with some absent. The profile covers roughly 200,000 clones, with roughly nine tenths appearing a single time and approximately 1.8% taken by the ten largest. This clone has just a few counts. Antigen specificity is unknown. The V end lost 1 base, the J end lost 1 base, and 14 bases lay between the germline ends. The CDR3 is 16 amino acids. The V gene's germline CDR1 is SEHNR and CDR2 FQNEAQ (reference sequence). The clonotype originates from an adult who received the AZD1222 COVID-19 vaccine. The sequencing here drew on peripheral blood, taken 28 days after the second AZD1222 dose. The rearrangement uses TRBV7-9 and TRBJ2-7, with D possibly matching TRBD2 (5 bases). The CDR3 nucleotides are TGTGCCAGCAGCTTAGAGGGTTCCCGGGGTTCCTACGAGCAGTACTTC. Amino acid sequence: CASSLEGSRGSYEQYF.